The 2 T cell receptor beta chains reported below all come from one sample, sequenced in a study of blood T cell repertoires in COVID-19. The method was immunoSEQ multiplex PCR; TCRdb's version includes in-frame clones alone and lacks a portion of them. The table shows around 230,000 clones, with around nine tenths occurring only once. What was sequenced was peripheral blood. These receptors all come from a man aged 40-50 years with acute or convalescent COVID-19.

This chain uses TRBV30 with TRBJ1-5, with 8 bases aligning to TRBD1. Trimming took 5 bases from V and 5 from J; bases not matched to a gene: 11. The CDR3 contains 15 residues. Germline CDR1 is GTSNPN and CDR2 is SVGIG (reference sequence). CDR3 DNA sequence: TGTGCCTGGTGCCGACAGGGGCCTTCTTATCAGCCCCAGCATTTT. Its translation: CAWCRQGPSYQPQHF.

The chain couples TRBV30 to TRBJ1-2; TRBD1 matches at 9 bases. The CDR3 length is 14 residues. V lost 6 bases to trimming and J lost 6 bases; unmatched junction nucleotides: 11. Germline V lookup: CDR1 GTSNPN, CDR2 SVGIG (reference sequence). CDR3 nucleotide sequence: TGTGCCTGCGGGGCCGGGACAGGGTACAATGGCTACACCTTC. This codes for CACGAGTGYNGYTF.